This T cell receptor beta chain comes out of a study of T cell responses to AZD1222 COVID-19 vaccine. The study's findings and limits: Baseline seropositivity characterized only a handful of AZD1222 recipients. Repertoire sampling occurred only after the peak T cell response. Once two AZD1222 doses were given, Spike-specific TCR breadth and depth went up.

The table came from immunoSEQ multiplex PCR; TCRdb's copy has only in-frame clones and leaves some out. Here the sample spans roughly 150,000 clones, around 88% being singletons. V shed 2 bases, J shed 2 bases, and the junction held 2 bases outside the gene matches. Germline lookup yields CDR1 LNHDA and CDR2 SQIVND (reference sequence). This CDR3 has 15 amino acids. To note about this clone: As yet, its antigen is unknown.

Sequenced here: peripheral blood, sampled on day 0 of MenACWY control vaccination. This receptor was obtained from an adult in good health. V and J are TRBV19 and TRBJ2-7; 11 bases align to TRBD1. CDR3 region: CASSIRTGGPYEQYF. The CDR3 nucleotides read TGTGCCAGTAGTATACGGACAGGGGGCCCCTACGAGCAGTACTTC.